This T cell receptor beta chain was identified in a study of beta chain features in type 1 diabetes. Regarding the study as a whole: Type 1 diabetes patients had TCRB CDR3s that were shorter (moderately but significantly so) in all four CD4+ subsets. Fewer junction insertions and more nucleotide deletions appeared in type 1 diabetes patients.

Trimming removed 3 bases at V and 8 bases at J, with 11 bases between. Per the germline V gene, CDR1 is SGHAT and CDR2 is FQDESV (reference sequence). The CDR3 spans 13 residues. This clone was observed a few times. Its specificity is unknown. Via CD45RO/CCR7/CD25/CD127/CD95/CD27, cells of the CD4+ naive, central memory, regulatory and stem cell-like memory subsets were sorted. Reverse transcription of all isolated RNA meant that expressed TCRB transcripts were sequenced. The assay was immunoSEQ multiplex PCR, and TCRdb's table has in-frame clones only and misses some. The sample contains a few hundred thousand clones, roughly 21% of which appear only once.

The J gene is TRBJ2-1, the V gene TRBV11-1, with D unclear. Sample: naive CD4+ T cells from blood. The sequence was collected from a woman in her thirties or forties with type 1 diabetes. As DNA, the CDR3 is TGTGCCAGCAGCTTCGAAGCCCTCCATGAGCAGTTCTTC. Encoded protein: CASSFEALHEQFF.